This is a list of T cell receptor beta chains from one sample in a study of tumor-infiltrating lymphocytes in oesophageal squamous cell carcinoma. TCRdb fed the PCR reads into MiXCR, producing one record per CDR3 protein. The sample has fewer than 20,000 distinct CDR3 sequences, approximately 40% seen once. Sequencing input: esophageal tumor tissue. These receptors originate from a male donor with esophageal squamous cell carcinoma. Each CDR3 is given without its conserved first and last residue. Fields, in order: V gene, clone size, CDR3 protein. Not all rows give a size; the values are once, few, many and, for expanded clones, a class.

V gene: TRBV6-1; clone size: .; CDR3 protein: ASRTTEDYGYT
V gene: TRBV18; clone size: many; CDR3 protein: ASSPRGGNEQF
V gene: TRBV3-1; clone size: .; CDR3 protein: ASSQEMRHEQY
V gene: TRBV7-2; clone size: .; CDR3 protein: ASSLNTDYYNEQF
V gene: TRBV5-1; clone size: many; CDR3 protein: ASSSGQGLQNIQY
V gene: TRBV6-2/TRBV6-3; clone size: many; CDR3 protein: ASRPLTGELF
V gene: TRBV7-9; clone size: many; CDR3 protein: ASSLDRSVAAEQF
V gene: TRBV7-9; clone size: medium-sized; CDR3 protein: ASRGAYEQF
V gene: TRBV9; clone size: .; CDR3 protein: ASSVEGTAGLAGNEQF
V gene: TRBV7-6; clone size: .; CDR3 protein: ASSLIGGRTHNEQF
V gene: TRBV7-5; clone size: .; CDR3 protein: ISVPEAKPRQSGSNTEAF
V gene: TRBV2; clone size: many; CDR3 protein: ASSDLAGGMNEQF
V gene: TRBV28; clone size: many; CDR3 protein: ASSLKGAPSYEQY
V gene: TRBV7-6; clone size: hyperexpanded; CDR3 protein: ASSSGSGQGPYEQY
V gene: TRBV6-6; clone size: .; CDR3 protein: ASSYGGRTDTQY
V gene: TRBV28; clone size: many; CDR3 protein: ASSSGVLYGYT
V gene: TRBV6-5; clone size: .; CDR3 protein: ASRLRGQGFGGEQY
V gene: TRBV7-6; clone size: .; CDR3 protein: ASSLDSRGEQF
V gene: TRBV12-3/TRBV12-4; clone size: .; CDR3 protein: ASSRRDRRTHEQY
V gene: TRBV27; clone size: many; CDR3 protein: ASSLAGAGKNIQY
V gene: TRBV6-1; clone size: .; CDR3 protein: ASSKTGGVTEAF
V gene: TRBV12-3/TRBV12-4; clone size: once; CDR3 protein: ASSLAVGELF
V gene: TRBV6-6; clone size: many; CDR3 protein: ASSYSREQY
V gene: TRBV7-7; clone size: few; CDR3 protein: ASSPSGIQETQY
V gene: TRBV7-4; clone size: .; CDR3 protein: ASSLDRDIKTGYT
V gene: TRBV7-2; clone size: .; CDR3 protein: ASSLSGTSGGEQY